This T cell receptor beta chain is from a study of Ad26.COV2.S vaccination and SARS-CoV-2 variants. Study as a whole: The authors gave Ad26.COV2.S intramuscularly, either once or twice 56 days apart.

Treatment specified: around 19 received Ad26.COV2.S at low or high dose, single or two shots; about 5 received placebo; per-sample allocation not given. Sample collection was performed on day 63 after the first vaccine or placebo injection. Unmatched junction bases numbered 2, after V lost 2 bases and J lost 6 bases. There are 14 residues in the CDR3. CDR1 is LGHNA, CDR2 YSLEER, per germline. Data came from immunoSEQ multiplex PCR; TCRdb stores just in-frame clones and leaves some out. The data contain about 400,000 clones, approximately 91% of them singletons. The V gene is TRBV4-3, the J gene TRBJ1-2, with TRBD1 matching 11 bases. The specimen was peripheral blood, collected in a trial of Ad26.COV2.S vaccine versus placebo. This TCR was sampled from a person between 18 and 60 years old who received the Ad26.COV2.S COVID-19 vaccine or a placebo. The CDR3 sequence: CASSQWTGGDGYTF. The CDR3 DNA follows: TGCGCCAGCAGCCAATGGACAGGGGGCGATGGCTACACCTTC.